Relative to its sample, the clone carrying this T cell receptor (beta chain) is medium-sized (0.01 to 0.1%). CDR3 length equals 12 residues. V was cut by 6 bases and J by 3 bases, with 10 bases left in between. Germline CDR1 DFQATT, CDR2 SNEGSKA (reference sequence). Constant-region reverse primers amplified full-length variable regions, followed by semi-nested Nested Universal Primer A PCR. One entry per CDR3 protein, called by TCRdb with MiXCR from the 5' RACE reads. In the table there are about 8,600 distinct CDR3 sequences, roughly a sixth of which are singletons. The sequenced sample was memory CD4+ T cells sorted from blood. The subset was: memory CD4+ T cells, CD4+CD45RO+CD25-. This rearrangement joins TRBV20-1 to TRBJ2-3; D remains ambiguous. This clonotype was obtained from a female donor with breast cancer. The DNA for the CDR3 is TGCAGTGCCCTGGAGCTGACAGATACGCAGTATTTT. Amino acids: CSALELTDTQYF.